This record covers a single T cell receptor (beta chain). The target antigen is unknown. The germline CDR1 and CDR2 sequences are LGHDT and YNNKEL (reference sequence). CDR3 size: 13 residues. J gave up 6 bases and V 3 bases, and 5 bases lay outside the gene matches. These data belong to a study of T cell responses to AZD1222 COVID-19 vaccine. Whole-study findings and limits: Females made up more of the donors, who were largely white British, and clonal diversity may have come out too low.

Clones were sequenced by immunoSEQ multiplex PCR, and TCRdb holds only the in-frame ones, with some missing. This table holds 160,000 or so clones, roughly nine tenths found once. The sequence was obtained from an adult who had recovered from COVID-19. The chain combines TRBV3-1 (or the pseudogene TRBV3-2) with TRBJ2-7, with 7 bases identical to TRBD2. The sequencing here drew on peripheral blood, taken after recovery from COVID-19. CDR3 nucleotide sequence: TGTGCCAGCAGCCACCTGGGGGGGTCCGAGCAGTACTTC. This gives the protein CASSHLGGSEQYF.